Below, 20 T cell receptor beta chains from the same sample are listed, as sequenced in a study of read filtering for tumor transcriptome and immune sequencing. The library was built from approximately 400 ng RNA with molecular barcoded adaptors for alpha/delta and beta/gamma chains. MiXCR was run by TCRdb on the reads, yielding one entry per CDR3 protein. Seen here are 25,000 to 35,000 distinct CDR3 sequences, roughly 14% observed once, and the top ten hold about two fifths. Sample: a population of CD138-negative cells sorted from bone marrow. These receptors came from a donor aged 40 or older with multiple myeloma.

In this sample, this clonotype turned up many times. Mismatch with germline at one junction end may stem from a read error. The chain joins TRBV4-2 to TRBJ1-5; perhaps TRBD1 as D (5 bases). CDR1 is LGHNA, CDR2 YNFKEQ, per germline. This CDR3 has 16 amino acids. CDR3 region: CASSQDGGGGNQPQHF. The CDR3 region has the DNA TGTGCTAGCAGCCAAGATGGCGGGGGAGGCAATCAGCCCCAGCATTTT.

Many counts were recorded for this clonotype. Being one base from a much bigger clone, this may be a read error. The chain carries TRBV5-1 and TRBJ2-1, with 8 bases fitting TRBD2. Germline lookup yields CDR1 SGHRS and CDR2 YFSETQ. The CDR3 spans 14 residues. The CDR3 here is CASSVAGPYNGQFF. Written as DNA, the CDR3 is TGCGCCAGCAGCGTAGCGGGACCCTACAATGGGCAGTTCTTC.

Remarks on this clonotype: Since a far larger clone is one base different, this is likely a read error. The rearrangement joins TRBV6-5 to TRBJ1-1; D perhaps matches TRBD1 (5 bases). Germline CDR1 and CDR2: MNHEY and SVGAGI. The CDR3 has 15 amino acids. CDR3 loop: CASTLIEGLGAEAFF. DNA of the CDR3: TGTGCCAGCACCCTAATAGAGGGGCTTGGAGCTGAGGCTTTCTTT.

This clonotype has ten or more counts. V gene TRBV11-2 combines with J gene TRBJ2-1, with D possibly matching TRBD2 (5 bases). V was pared by 1 base and J by 4 bases, with 8 bases between. This CDR3 region has 14 residues. CDR1 and CDR2 from the germline V gene are SGHAT and FQNNGV. The CDR3 bases are TGTGCCAGCAGCTTAGGGGAGTTTTACAATGAGCAGTTCTTC. This encodes CASSLGEFYNEQFF. The full variable domain, with the rest looked up from reference TRBV11-2 and TRBJ2-1, is EAGVAQSPRYKIIEKRQSVAFWCNPISGHATLYWYQQILGQGPKLLIQFQNNGVVDDSQLPKDRFSAERLKGVDSTLKIQPAKLEDSAVYLCASSLGEFYNEQFFGPGTRLTVL.

This clonotype was counted many times. The chain joins TRBV20-1 to TRBJ1-1; unclear D gene. There are 13 residues in the CDR3. V was clipped by 4 bases and J by 1 base, with 10 bases between them. The germline V gene encodes CDR1 DFQATT and CDR2 SNEGSKA (reference sequence). CDR3 DNA: TGCAGTGCTAAGAAGGCGGCGAACACTGAAGCTTTCTTT. It encodes CSAKKAANTEAFF.

This clonotype was found many times. The chain uses TRBV13 and TRBJ2-3, with 9 nucleotides matching TRBD2. V trimming: 8 bases; J trimming: 3 bases; junction bases outside the gene matches: 6. Germline V gene sequence: CDR1 PRHDT, CDR2 FYEKMQ (reference sequence). The CDR3 length is 14 residues. For the CDR3, the DNA is TGTGCCAGCGGTAGCGGGAGTATAACAGATACGCAGTATTTT. Its protein is CASGSGSITDTQYF. Together with reference TRBV13 and TRBJ2-3, the CDR3 gives the full variable domain: AAGVIQSPRHLIKEKRETATLKCYPIPRHDTVYWYQQGPGQDPQFLISFYEKMQSDKGSIPDRFSAQQFSDYHSELNMSSLELGDSALYFCASGSGSITDTQYFGPGTRLTVL.

This clonotype was seen many times. At one end the junction does not follow the germline gene, possibly because of a read error. The gene calls are TRBV4-2 and TRBJ2-4; 10 bases fit TRBD2. This CDR3 region has 13 residues. Germline V lookup: CDR1 LGHNA, CDR2 YNFKEQ. This CDR3 is CASSQDGSGRAAF. CDR3 nucleotides: TGTGCCAGCAGCCAAGATGGGAGCGGGAGGGCCGCCTTC.

Comments on this clonotype: One junction end does not reproduce the germline sequence, and a read error may be involved. The genes are TRBV28 and TRBJ1-4; D ambiguous. Germline V CDR1 and CDR2: MDHEN, SYDVKM. The CDR3 has 16 amino acids. CDR3 bases: TGTGCCAGCAGTTTAGGTTTGGGCGGTCTCGATGAAAAACGGTTCTTT. This encodes CASSLGLGGLDEKRFF.

In regard to this clonotype: A read error likely explains this, since a far larger clone differs by one base. The chain carries TRBV7-6 and TRBJ2-1; D is undetermined. The V gene's germline CDR1 is SGHVS and CDR2 FNYEAQ. The CDR3 extends over 12 amino acids. In nucleotides, the CDR3 is TGTGCCAGCAGCTTTAGCAACAATGGGCAGTTCTTC. It codes for CASSFSNNGQFF.

The V call is TRBV4-1, the J call TRBJ2-7; no clear D. This CDR3 is built from 11 residues. Germline CDR1 and CDR2: MGHRA and YSYEKL. The V end lost 3 bases, the J end lost 3 bases, and 3 bases lay between the germline ends. In DNA form, the CDR3 reads TGCGCCAGCAGCCACTACTACGAGCAGTACTTC. Residues: CASSHYYEQYF.

This clonotype was seen many times. The chain couples TRBV10-2 to TRBJ2-1; 11 nucleotides match TRBD1. The germline V gene encodes CDR1 WSHSY and CDR2 SAAADI. V lost 6 bases to trimming and J lost 7 bases; unmatched junction nucleotides: 8. The CDR3 loop spans 15 amino acids. The chain's CDR3 is CASRQGTGGINEQFF. The CDR3 DNA is TGCGCCAGCAGGCAGGGGACAGGGGGTATTAATGAGCAGTTCTTC.

This clonotype has ten or more counts. Since the CDR3 does not end with the conserved phenylalanine or tryptophan, this likely comes from a read error. V usage is TRBV7-2 and J usage is TRBJ2-7, with a possible D match to TRBD1 (6 bases). Deletions cut 5 bases from V and 2 bases from J, with 19 bases between. The CDR3 runs 16 residues. Germline assignment: CDR1 SGHTA and CDR2 FQGNSA. This CDR3 is CASSGHRDYPTYEQYS. DNA of the CDR3: TGTGCCAGCAGCGGACACAGGGATTACCCCACCTACGAGCAGTACTCC.

This clonotype was picked up many times. The chain carries TRBV5-1 and TRBJ2-7; TRBD2 matches 9 bases. CDR1 and CDR2 from the germline V gene are SGHRS and YFSETQ. CDR3 size: 15 residues. With 3 bases clipped from V and 2 bases from J, the junction kept 6 bases outside the gene matches. CDR3 sequence (DNA): TGCGCCAGCAGCTCGACTAGCGGAGGGGCCTACGAGCAGTACTTC. It translates to CASSSTSGGAYEQYF.

This clonotype was seen repeatedly, ten times or more. V usage is TRBV19 and J usage is TRBJ2-2; 8 bases fit TRBD1. Trimming removed 3 bases from V and 3 bases from J; junction bases left unmatched: 3. The germline CDR1 and CDR2 sequences are LNHDA and SQIVND (reference sequence). The CDR3 has 15 amino acids. CDR3 in amino acids: CASSIRTGYTGELFF. Here the CDR3 DNA reads TGTGCCAGTAGTATTAGGACAGGGTACACCGGGGAGCTGTTTTTT.

This clonotype was recorded many times. The chain links TRBV12-3 or TRBV12-4 to TRBJ2-3; D not resolved. The V and J ends lost 6 bases and 5 bases respectively, with 15 bases between them. The CDR3 is 14 amino acids. CDR3 amino acids: CASSHPNQRDTQYF. In DNA form, the CDR3 reads TGTGCCAGCAGCCACCCAAATCAGAGAGATACGCAGTATTTT.

Concerning this clonotype itself: A much larger clone lies a single base off, so this may be a read error. The chain couples TRBV5-1 to TRBJ2-2; 11 positions agree with TRBD2. Germline V gene sequence: CDR1 SGHRS, CDR2 YFSETQ. CDR3 length equals 16 residues. The CDR3 DNA reads as TGTGCCAGCAGCTCTGCGACTAGCGGGGCGGCCGGGGAGCTGTTTTTT. Protein: CASSSATSGAAGELFF.

This clonotype was seen repeatedly, ten times or more. This chain joins TRBV29-1 and TRBJ2-2, with TRBD1 matching 9 bases. The trim removed 6 bases at V and 2 bases at J, leaving 4 bases unmatched. Germline CDR1 is SQVTM and CDR2 is ANQGSEA. This CDR3 is 14 amino acids long. CDR3 protein: CSVAGQGNTGELFF. The CDR3 coding sequence is TGCAGCGTGGCGGGACAGGGCAACACCGGGGAGCTGTTTTTT.

In this sample, this clonotype turned up a few times. Possible read error: a much larger clone is one base away. The chain recombines TRBV4-1 with TRBJ1-1; D is ambiguous. This CDR3 has 12 residues. The germline V gene encodes CDR1 MGHRA and CDR2 YSYEKL. The CDR3 loop reads CASSHSANEAVF. CDR3 in DNA: TGCGCCAGCAGCCACAGTGCTAATGAAGCTGTCTTT.

This clonotype has ten or more counts. The chain carries TRBV4-1 and TRBJ2-7; D gene uncertain. Germline V lookup: CDR1 MGHRA, CDR2 YSYEKL. The ends were cut back, 5 bases at V and 0 bases at J, with 17 bases in the middle. The CDR3 runs 16 residues. The CDR3 sequence: CASSLQNGPSSYEQYF. CDR3 nucleotide sequence: TGCGCCAGCAGCTTACAGAACGGACCGAGCTCCTACGAGCAGTACTTC.

Only a few counts were recorded for this clonotype. It may be a read error: a sequence one base away is much more abundant. This sequence joins TRBV5-5 and TRBJ2-7; D not resolved. The CDR3 has 13 residues. Germline values: CDR1 SGHKS, CDR2 YYEKEE (reference sequence). CDR3 nucleotide sequence: TGTGCCAGCAGCTTGGGCACCATCTACGTGCAGTACTTC. It codes for CASSLGTIYVQYF.